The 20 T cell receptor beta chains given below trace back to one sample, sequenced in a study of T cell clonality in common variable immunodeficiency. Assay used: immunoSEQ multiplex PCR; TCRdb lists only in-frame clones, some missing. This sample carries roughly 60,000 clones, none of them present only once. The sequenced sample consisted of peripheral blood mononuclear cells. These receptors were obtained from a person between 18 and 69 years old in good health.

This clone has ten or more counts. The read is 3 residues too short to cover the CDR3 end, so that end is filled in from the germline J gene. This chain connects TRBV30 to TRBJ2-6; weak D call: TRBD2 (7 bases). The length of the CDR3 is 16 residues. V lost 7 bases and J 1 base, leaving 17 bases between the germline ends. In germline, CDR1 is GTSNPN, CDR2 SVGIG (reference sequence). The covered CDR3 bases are TGTGCCTATGCTCGGGGGGCTGAATCTGGGGCCAACGTC. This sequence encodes CAYARGAESGANV. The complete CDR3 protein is CAYARGAESGANVLTF.

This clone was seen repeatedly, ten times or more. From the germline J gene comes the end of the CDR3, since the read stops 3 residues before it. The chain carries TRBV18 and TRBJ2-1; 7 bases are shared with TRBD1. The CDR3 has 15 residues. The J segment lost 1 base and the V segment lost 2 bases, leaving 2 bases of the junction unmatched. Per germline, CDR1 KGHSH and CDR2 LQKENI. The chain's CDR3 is CASSPGTASYNEQFF. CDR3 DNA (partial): TGTGCCAGCTCACCAGGGACAGCGTCCTACAATGAG.

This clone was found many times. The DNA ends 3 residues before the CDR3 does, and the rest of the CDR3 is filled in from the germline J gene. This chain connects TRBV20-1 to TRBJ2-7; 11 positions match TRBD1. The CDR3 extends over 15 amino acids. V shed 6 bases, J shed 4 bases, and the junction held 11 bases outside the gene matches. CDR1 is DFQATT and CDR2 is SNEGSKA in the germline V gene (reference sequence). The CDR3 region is CSAQDPGQGVYEQYF. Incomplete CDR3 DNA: TGCAGTGCCCAGGATCCGGGACAGGGGGTTTACGAG.

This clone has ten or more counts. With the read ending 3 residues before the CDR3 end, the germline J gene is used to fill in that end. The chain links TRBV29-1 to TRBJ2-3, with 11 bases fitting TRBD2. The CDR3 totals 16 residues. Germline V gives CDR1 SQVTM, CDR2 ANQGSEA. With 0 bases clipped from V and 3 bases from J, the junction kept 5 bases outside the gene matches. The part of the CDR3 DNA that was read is TGCAGCGTTGAAGATCAGCTAGCGGGAGGTACAGATACG. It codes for CSVEDQLAGGTDT. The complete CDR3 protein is CSVEDQLAGGTDTQYF.

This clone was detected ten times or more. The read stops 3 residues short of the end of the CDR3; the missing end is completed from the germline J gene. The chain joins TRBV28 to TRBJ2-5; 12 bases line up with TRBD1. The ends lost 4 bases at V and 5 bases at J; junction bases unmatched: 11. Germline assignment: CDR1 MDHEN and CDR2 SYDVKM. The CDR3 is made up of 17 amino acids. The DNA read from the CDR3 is TGTGCCAGCAGTTCAGCTCACCGGGACAGGGGGCGTGAGACC. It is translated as CASSSAHRDRGRET. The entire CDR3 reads CASSSAHRDRGRETQYF.

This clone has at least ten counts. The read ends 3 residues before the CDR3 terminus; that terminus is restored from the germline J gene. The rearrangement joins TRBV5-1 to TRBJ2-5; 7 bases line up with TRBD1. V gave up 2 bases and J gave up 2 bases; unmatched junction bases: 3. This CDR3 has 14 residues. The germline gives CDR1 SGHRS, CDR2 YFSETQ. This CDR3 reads CASSFGQAQETQYF. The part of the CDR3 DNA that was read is TGCGCCAGCAGCTTCGGACAGGCTCAAGAGACC.

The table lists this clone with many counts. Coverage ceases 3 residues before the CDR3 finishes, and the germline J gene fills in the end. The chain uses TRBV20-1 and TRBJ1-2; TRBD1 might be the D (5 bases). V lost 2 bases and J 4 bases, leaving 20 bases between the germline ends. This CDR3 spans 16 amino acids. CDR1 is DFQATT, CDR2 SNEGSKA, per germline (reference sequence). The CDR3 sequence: CSARRPIRDRLYGYTF. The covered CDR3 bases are TGCAGTGCTAGACGGCCTATCAGGGATCGTCTCTATGGC.

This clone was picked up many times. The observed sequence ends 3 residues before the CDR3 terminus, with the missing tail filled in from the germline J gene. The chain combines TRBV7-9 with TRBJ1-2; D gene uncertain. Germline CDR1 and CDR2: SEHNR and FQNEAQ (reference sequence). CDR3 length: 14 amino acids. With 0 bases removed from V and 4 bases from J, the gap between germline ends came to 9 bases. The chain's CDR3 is CASSLATHAYGYTF. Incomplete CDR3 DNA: TGTGCCAGCAGCTTAGCCACACATGCCTATGGC. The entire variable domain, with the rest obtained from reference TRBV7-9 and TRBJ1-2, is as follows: DTGVSQNPRHKITKRGQNVTFRCDPISEHNRLYWYRQTLGQGPEFLTYFQNEAQLEKSRLLSDRFSAERPKGSFSTLEIQRTEQGDSAMYLCASSLATHAYGYTFGSGTRLTVV.

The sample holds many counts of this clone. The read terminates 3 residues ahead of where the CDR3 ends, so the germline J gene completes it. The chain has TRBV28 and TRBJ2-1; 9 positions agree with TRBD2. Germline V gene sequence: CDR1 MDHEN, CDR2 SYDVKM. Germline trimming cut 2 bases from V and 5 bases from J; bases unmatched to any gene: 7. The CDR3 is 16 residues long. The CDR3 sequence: CASSLPLAGLHNEQFF. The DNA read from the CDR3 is TGTGCCAGCAGTTTACCCCTAGCGGGACTCCACAATGAG.

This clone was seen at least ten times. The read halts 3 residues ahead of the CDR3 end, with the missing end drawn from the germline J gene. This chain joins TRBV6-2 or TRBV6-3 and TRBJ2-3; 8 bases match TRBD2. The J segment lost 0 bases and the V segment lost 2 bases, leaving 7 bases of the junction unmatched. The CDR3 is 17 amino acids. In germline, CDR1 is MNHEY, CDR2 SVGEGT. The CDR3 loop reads CASSYDTSGSSTDTQYF. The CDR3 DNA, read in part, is TGTGCCAGCAGTTACGACACTAGCGGCTCTAGCACAGATACG.

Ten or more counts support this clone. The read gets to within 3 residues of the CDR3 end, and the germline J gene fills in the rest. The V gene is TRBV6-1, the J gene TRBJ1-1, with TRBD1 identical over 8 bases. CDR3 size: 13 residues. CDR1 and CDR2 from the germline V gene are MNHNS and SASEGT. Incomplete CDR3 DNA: TGTGCCAGCAGTGAACGGCAGGGGGCTAAG. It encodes CASSERQGAK. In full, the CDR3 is CASSERQGAKAFF.

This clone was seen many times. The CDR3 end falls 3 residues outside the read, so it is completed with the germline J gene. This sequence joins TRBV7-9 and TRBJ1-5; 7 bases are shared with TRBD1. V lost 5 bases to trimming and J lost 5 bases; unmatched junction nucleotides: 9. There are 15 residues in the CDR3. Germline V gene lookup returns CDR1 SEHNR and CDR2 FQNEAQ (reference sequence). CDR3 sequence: CASSPTGSVDQPQHF. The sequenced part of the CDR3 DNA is TGTGCCAGCAGCCCGACAGGGAGTGTAGATCAGCCC.

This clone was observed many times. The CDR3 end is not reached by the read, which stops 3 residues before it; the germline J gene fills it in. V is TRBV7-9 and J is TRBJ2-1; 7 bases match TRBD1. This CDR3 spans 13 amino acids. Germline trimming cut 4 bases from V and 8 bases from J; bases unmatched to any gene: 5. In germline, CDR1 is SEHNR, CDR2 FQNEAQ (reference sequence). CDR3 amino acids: CASSSRTGDEQFF. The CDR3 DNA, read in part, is TGTGCCAGCAGCTCAAGAACAGGGGATGAG.

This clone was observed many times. Partial CDR3 DNA: TGTGCCTGGAGTGCGGGACAGTGGATGTCAGAGACC. Residues: CAWSAGQWMSET. The whole CDR3 sequence reads CAWSAGQWMSETQYF. V is TRBV30 and J is TRBJ2-5; TRBD1 matches at 7 bases. The read stops 3 residues short of the end of the CDR3; the missing end is completed from the germline J gene. The germline V gene encodes CDR1 GTSNPN and CDR2 SVGIG (reference sequence). This CDR3 region has 15 residues. The V segment lost 1 base and the J segment 4 bases; nucleotides outside the gene matches: 9.

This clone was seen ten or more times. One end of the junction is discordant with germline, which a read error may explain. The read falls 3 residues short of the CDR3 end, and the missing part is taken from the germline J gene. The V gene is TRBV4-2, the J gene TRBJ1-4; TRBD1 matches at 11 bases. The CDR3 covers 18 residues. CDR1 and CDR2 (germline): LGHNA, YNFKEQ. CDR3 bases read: TGCGCCAGCAGCCAAGATCGTGGGACAGGGGGGACTGGGGAAAAA. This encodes CASSQDRGTGGTGEK. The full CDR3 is CASSQDRGTGGTGEKLFF.

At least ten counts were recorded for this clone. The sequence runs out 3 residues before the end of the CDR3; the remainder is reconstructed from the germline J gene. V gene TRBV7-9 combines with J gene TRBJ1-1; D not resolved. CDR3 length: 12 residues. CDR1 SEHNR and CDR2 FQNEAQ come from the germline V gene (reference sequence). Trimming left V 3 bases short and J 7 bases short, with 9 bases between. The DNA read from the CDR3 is TGTGCCAGCAGCTTGCAGACAAGTGAA. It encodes CASSLQTSE. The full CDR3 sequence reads CASSLQTSEAFF.

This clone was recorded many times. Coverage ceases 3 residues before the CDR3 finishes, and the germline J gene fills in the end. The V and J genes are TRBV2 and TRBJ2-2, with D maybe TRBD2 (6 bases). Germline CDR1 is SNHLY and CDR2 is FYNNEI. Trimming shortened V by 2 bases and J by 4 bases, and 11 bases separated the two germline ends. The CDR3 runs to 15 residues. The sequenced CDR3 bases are TGTGCCAGCAGTGAACCCAGCGGGTCCACCGGGGAG. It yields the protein CASSEPSGSTGE. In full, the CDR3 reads CASSEPSGSTGELFF.

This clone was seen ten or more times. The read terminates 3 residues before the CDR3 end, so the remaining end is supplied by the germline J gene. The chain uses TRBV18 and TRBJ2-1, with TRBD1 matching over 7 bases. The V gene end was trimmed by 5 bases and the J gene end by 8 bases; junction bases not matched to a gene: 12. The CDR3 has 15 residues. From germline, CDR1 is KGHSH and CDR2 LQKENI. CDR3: CASSTNRGSLDEQFF. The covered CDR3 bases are TGTGCCAGCTCAACAAACAGGGGAAGTTTGGATGAG. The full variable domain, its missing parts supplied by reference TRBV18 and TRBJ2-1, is NAGVMQNPRHLVRRRGQEARLRCSPMKGHSHVYWYRQLPEEGLKFMVYLQKENIIDESGMPKERFSAEFPKEGPSILRIQQVVRGDSAAYFCASSTNRGSLDEQFFGPGTRLTVL.

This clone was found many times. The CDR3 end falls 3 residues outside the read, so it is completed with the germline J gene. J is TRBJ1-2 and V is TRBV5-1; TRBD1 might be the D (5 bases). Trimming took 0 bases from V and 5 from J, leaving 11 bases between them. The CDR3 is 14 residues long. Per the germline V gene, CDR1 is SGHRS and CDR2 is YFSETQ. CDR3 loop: CASSLADKGYGYTF. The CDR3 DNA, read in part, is TGCGCCAGCAGCTTGGCCGATAAGGGGTATGGC.

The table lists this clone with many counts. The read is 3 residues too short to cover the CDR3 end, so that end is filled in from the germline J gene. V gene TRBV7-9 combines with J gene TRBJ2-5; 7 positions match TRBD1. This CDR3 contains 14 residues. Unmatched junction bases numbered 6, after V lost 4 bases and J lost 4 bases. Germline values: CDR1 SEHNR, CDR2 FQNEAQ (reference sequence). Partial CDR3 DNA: TGTGCCAGCAGCTCATCGACAGGGCGAGAGACC. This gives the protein CASSSSTGRET. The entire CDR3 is CASSSSTGRETQYF.